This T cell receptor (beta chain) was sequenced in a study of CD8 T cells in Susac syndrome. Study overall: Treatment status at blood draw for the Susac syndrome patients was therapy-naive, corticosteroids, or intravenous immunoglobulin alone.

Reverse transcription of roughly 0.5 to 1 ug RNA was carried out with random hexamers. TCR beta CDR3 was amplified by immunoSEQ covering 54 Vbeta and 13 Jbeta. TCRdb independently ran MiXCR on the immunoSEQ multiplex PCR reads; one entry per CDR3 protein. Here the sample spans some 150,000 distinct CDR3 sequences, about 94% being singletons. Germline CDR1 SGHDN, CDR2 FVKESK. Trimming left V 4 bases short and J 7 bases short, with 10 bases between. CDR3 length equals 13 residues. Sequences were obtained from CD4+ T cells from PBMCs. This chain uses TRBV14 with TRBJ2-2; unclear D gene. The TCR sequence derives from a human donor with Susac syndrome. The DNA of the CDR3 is TGTGCCAGCAGCCCAAGCTGGGACGGGGAGCTGTTTTTT. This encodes CASSPSWDGELFF. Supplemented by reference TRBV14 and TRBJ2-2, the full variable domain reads EAGVTQFPSHSVIEKGQTVTLRCDPISGHDNLYWYRRVMGKEIKFLLHFVKESKQDESGMPNNRFLAERTGGTYSTLKVQPAELEDSGVYFCASSPSWDGELFFGEGSRLTVL.